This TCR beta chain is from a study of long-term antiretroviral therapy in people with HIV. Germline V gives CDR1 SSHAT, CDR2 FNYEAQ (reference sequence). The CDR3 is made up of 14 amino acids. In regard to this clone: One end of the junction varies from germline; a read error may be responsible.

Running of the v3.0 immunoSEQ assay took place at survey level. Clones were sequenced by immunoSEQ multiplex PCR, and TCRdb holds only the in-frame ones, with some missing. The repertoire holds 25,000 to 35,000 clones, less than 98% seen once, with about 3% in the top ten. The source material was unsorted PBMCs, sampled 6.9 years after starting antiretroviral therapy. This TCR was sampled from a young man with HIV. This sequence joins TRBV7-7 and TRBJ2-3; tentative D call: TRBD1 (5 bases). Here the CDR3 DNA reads TGTGCTAGCAGCTTAGCAGGGATCACAGATACGCAGTATTTT. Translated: CASSLAGITDTQYF.